This T cell receptor (beta chain) emerged from a study of blood T cell repertoires in COVID-19. Turning to the study itself: The United States, Italy and Spain supplied acute and convalescent COVID-19 samples. PBMCs, B-cell-depleted T cells, or T cells were the source of the cDNA or gDNA that made up the material.

The CDR3 runs to 15 residues. The V and J ends lost 0 bases and 4 bases, in that order; junction bases with no gene match: 5. The V gene's germline CDR1 is MGHRA and CDR2 YSYEKL. Per the authors' pipeline: Estimation of nucleated cell counts was performed using reference gene primer amplification. Libraries were prepared by immunoSEQ multiplex PCR; TCRdb keeps only in-frame clonotypes and omits some of them. Clone size and V and J calls were adopted from that table, with D and trimming inferred from the DNA. This table holds 60,000 to 75,000 clones, 85% found once. The chain couples TRBV4-1 to TRBJ1-2, with TRBD1 matching 7 bases. The sample taken for sequencing was peripheral blood. This TCR came from a human donor in a cohort sampled during active COVID-19. As DNA, the CDR3 is TGCGCCAGCAGCCAAGATAGCTCAGGGGGCTATGGCTACACCTTC. Protein sequence: CASSQDSSGGYGYTF.